Following are 18 T cell receptor beta chains from one sample sequenced in a study of blood T cells in healthy people across ages. A sample-barcoded 5' primer and a J-beta primer mix were used in a second PCR of roughly 6 to 11 cycles. TCRdb redid the calling of the 5' RACE reads with MiXCR, one entry per CDR3 protein. The repertoire holds hundreds of thousands of distinct CDR3 sequences, with roughly two fifths as singletons. The specimen sequenced was blood. The receptors were sampled from a man at least 80 years old in good health.

Regarding this clonotype: A read error may explain this, as a much larger clone is one base away. This chain connects TRBV20-1 to TRBJ2-5, with TRBD1 as a possible D gene (5 bases). There are 10 residues in the CDR3. The V gene's germline CDR1 is DFQATT and CDR2 SNEGSKA (reference sequence). Trimming removed 5 bases at V and 11 bases at J, with 12 bases between. The CDR3 loop reads CSAADNVQYF. The CDR3, as DNA: TGCAGTGCTGCGGACAATGTGCAGTACTTC.

This chain connects TRBV5-4 to TRBJ1-6, with 8 bases fitting TRBD1. The germline V gene encodes CDR1 SGHNT and CDR2 YYREEE (reference sequence). This CDR3 has 16 residues. The trim removed 5 bases at V and 7 bases at J, leaving 11 bases unmatched. The CDR3 reads CASSSEPGQANSPLHF. CDR3 DNA sequence: TGTGCCAGCAGTTCCGAGCCGGGACAGGCCAATTCACCCCTCCACTTT.

The genes are TRBV12-3 or TRBV12-4 and TRBJ1-2; TRBD1 aligns across 8 bases. CDR3 length equals 16 residues. V lost 1 base to trimming and J lost 4 bases; unmatched junction nucleotides: 8. The CDR3 DNA reads TGTGCCAGCAGTTTAGTTAGAGGACAGGGTTCCTATGGCTACACCTTC. It codes for CASSLVRGQGSYGYTF.

The rearrangement joins TRBV25-1 to TRBJ2-7; D is undetermined. CDR3 length equals 12 residues. Deletions cut 4 bases from V and 3 bases from J, with 7 bases between. Germline CDR1 MGHDK, CDR2 SYGVNS. CDR3 bases: TGTGCCAGCAGTGTCAATAACTACGAGCAGTACTTC. Amino acids: CASSVNNYEQYF.

The J gene is TRBJ2-3, the V gene TRBV2, with D possibly TRBD2 on 5 matching bases. CDR3 length: 15 amino acids. Trimming took off 6 bases at V and 3 bases at J, with 16 bases between the two ends. The germline CDR1 and CDR2 sequences are SNHLY and FYNNEI. The CDR3 reads CASRVLEALTDTQYF. In nucleotides, the CDR3 is TGTGCCAGCAGGGTCTTGGAGGCGCTAACAGATACGCAGTATTTT.

This rearrangement joins TRBV3-1 to TRBJ2-7; 12 positions match TRBD2. Looked up from germline, CDR1 is LGHDT and CDR2 is YNNKEL (reference sequence). Trimming removed 6 bases from V and 7 bases from J; junction bases left unmatched: 13. The CDR3 length is 16 residues. CDR3 in DNA: TGTGCCAGCAGATCTTCGACTAGCGGGGGTTACAATGAGCAGTACTTC. This translates into CASRSSTSGGYNEQYF.

The chain links TRBV9 to TRBJ2-7, with 9 nucleotides matching TRBD1. CDR3 length equals 14 residues. V dropped 4 bases and J dropped 2; count of bases not matched to a gene: 4. From germline, CDR1 is SGDLS and CDR2 YYNGEE. The CDR3 sequence: CASSITGGAYEQYF. The CDR3 DNA reads as TGTGCCAGCAGCATCACAGGGGGCGCCTACGAGCAGTACTTC.

This chain uses TRBV11-2 with TRBJ2-3, with TRBD1 matching 7 bases. V shed 5 bases and J 5 bases; nucleotides not matched to a gene: 7. The CDR3 covers 14 residues. CDR1 is SGHAT and CDR2 is FQNNGV in the germline V gene. The DNA of the CDR3 is TGTGCCAGCAGCAGTCACAGGGGTTTAGATACGCAGTATTTT. Translating it yields CASSSHRGLDTQYF.

J is TRBJ1-5 and V is TRBV19; TRBD1 aligns across 9 bases. Trimming removed 3 bases from V and 8 bases from J; junction bases left unmatched: 5. Germline V CDR1 and CDR2: LNHDA, SQIVND (reference sequence). The CDR3 is made up of 14 amino acids. The CDR3 DNA reads as TGTGCCAGTAGTATGAGGGACAGGGAAAAGCCCCAGCATTTT. This codes for CASSMRDREKPQHF.

The chain combines TRBV12-3 or TRBV12-4 with TRBJ2-1; 7 nucleotides line up with TRBD1. The CDR3 has 15 residues. V dropped 8 bases and J dropped 4; count of bases not matched to a gene: 11. The CDR3 here is CASGYARQGYNEQFF. Here the CDR3 DNA reads TGTGCCAGCGGTTACGCAAGACAGGGATACAATGAGCAGTTCTTC.

V and J are TRBV4-1 and TRBJ2-5; D is ambiguous. The CDR3 runs 15 residues. V lost 5 bases and J lost 4, with 17 bases in between. CDR1 is MGHRA and CDR2 is YSYEKL in the germline V gene. In nucleotides, the CDR3 is TGCGCCAGCAGCGCCCAAAGAACCTCCGGAGAGACCCAGTACTTC. The encoded protein is CASSAQRTSGETQYF.

V is TRBV10-3 and J is TRBJ2-1; tentatively, D is TRBD1 (6 bases). V lost 2 bases, J lost 13 bases, and 15 bases lay in between. The CDR3 is 13 residues long. The germline CDR1 and CDR2 sequences are ENHRY and SYGVKD. CDR3 in amino acids: CAISEAGAETQFF. The CDR3, as DNA: TGTGCCATCAGTGAGGCAGGGGCGGAGACCCAGTTCTTC.

The chain uses TRBV2 and TRBJ2-1, with TRBD2 identical over 8 bases. Germline V gene sequence: CDR1 SNHLY, CDR2 FYNNEI. This CDR3 has 16 residues. The junction had 5 bases not matched to a gene; V was cut back by 0 bases and J by 4 bases. Here the CDR3 DNA reads TGTGCCAGCAGTGAAGCGGAAGTAGCGGGATACAATGAGCAGTTCTTC. Translating gives CASSEAEVAGYNEQFF.

The sample holds a few counts of this clonotype. This chain connects TRBV20-1 to TRBJ2-1, with 8 bases fitting TRBD2. Germline-derived CDR1 and CDR2 are DFQATT and SNEGSKA (reference sequence). The CDR3 sequence is 15 residues long. V lost 5 bases, J lost 8 bases, and 14 bases stayed unmatched. CDR3 region: CSAYPASGSLYEQFF. The CDR3, as DNA: TGCAGTGCTTATCCAGCGAGCGGGAGTCTTTATGAGCAGTTCTTC.

This clonotype was seen a handful of times. This chain links TRBV9 with TRBJ2-5; D possibly corresponds to TRBD1 (6 bases). Germline CDR1 reads SGDLS; CDR2 reads YYNGEE. This CDR3 has 13 residues. Trimming stripped 1 base from V and 2 bases from J, with 6 bases between. The CDR3 region is CASSVTGQETQYF. The CDR3 DNA reads as TGTGCCAGCAGCGTAACAGGGCAAGAGACCCAGTACTTC.

This clonotype was observed a handful of times. The V gene is TRBV6-5, the J gene TRBJ2-5, with D possibly called TRBD1 or TRBD2 (7 bases each). The germline gives CDR1 MNHEY, CDR2 SVGAGI. CDR3 length equals 15 residues. V shed 7 bases and J shed 5 bases, with 20 bases lying between them. The CDR3 spells CASTQGGSTRETQYF. The DNA of the CDR3 is TGTGCCAGCACCCAGGGGGGGAGTACCAGGGAGACCCAGTACTTC.

The sample holds many counts of this clonotype. V usage is TRBV7-2 and J usage is TRBJ2-3; the match to TRBD2 covers 8 bases. Germline V gene sequence: CDR1 SGHTA, CDR2 FQGNSA. Trimming removed 5 bases from V and 2 bases from J; junction bases left unmatched: 6. The CDR3 is 15 amino acids. CDR3 sequence: CASSPPGGVTDTQYF. For the CDR3, the DNA is TGTGCCAGCAGCCCCCCCGGGGGGGTCACAGATACGCAGTATTTT.

This clonotype appeared a few times. The chain combines TRBV15 with TRBJ1-2; 10 nucleotides match TRBD1. V shed 1 base, J shed 8 bases, and the junction held 4 bases outside the gene matches. CDR1 and CDR2 (germline): LNHNV, YYDKDF (reference sequence). There are 14 residues in the CDR3. The CDR3 spells CATSRGGQGGGYTF. The DNA for the CDR3 is TGTGCCACCAGCAGAGGCGGACAGGGGGGAGGCTACACCTTC. Full variable domain (outside the CDR3, taken from reference TRBV15 and TRBJ1-2): DAMVIQNPRYQVTQFGKPVTLSCSQTLNHNVMYWYQQKSSQAPKLLFHYYDKDFNNEADTPDNFQSRRPNTSFCFLDIRSPGLGDTAMYLCATSRGGQGGGYTFGSGTRLTVV.